The rows below give T cell receptor beta chains drawn from one sample of a study of T cell changes during pregnancy in multiple sclerosis. Sequenced by immunoSEQ multiplex PCR; TCRdb stores in-frame clones only, minus some. The data hold over 40,000 clones, with about 88% observed a single time. Specimen: CD4+ T cells from peripheral blood mononuclear cells, collected in the second trimester of pregnancy. The receptor source for this set is a female donor with multiple sclerosis, enrolled in a pregnancy study. Each CDR3 is given with its conserved first and last residue. D genes are given only for firm matches. Clone size, where shown, is once, few, many, or a class for clones that have expanded.

abundance	v_gene	j_gene	d_gene	CDR3aa	CDR3nt
-	TRBV12-5	TRBJ2-3	TRBD2	CASGRSGRDTQYF	TGTGCTAGTGGGCGTAGCGGGAGAGATACGCAGTATTTT
few	TRBV19	TRBJ2-1	TRBD2	CASNGLDNEQFF	TGTGCCAGTAACGGACTAGACAATGAGCAGTTCTTC
-	TRBV29-1	TRBJ2-7	-	CSASSPPTEQYF	TGCAGCGCCTCTTCGCCCCCTACGGAGCAGTACTTC
-	TRBV5-4	TRBJ2-5	TRBD1	CASSKGQEETQYF	TGTGCCAGCAGCAAGGGACAGGAAGAGACCCAGTACTTC
few	TRBV6-6	TRBJ2-3	TRBD1	CASSIRGLPDTQYF	TGTGCCAGCAGTATCAGGGGGCTGCCAGATACGCAGTATTTT
-	TRBV18	TRBJ2-7	-	CASSPLSVYEQYF	TGTGCCAGCTCACCACTTAGCGTTTACGAGCAGTACTTC
-	TRBV6-5	TRBJ2-3	TRBD2	CASKKTSGSTDTQYF	TGTGCCAGCAAAAAGACTAGCGGCTCAACGGATACGCAGTATTTT
few	TRBV2	TRBJ2-3	TRBD2	CASSPSLAEARDTQYF	TGTGCCAGCAGCCCATCTCTAGCGGAAGCACGAGATACGCAGTATTTT
-	TRBV7-2	TRBJ1-1	-	CASSPPRGFTEAFF	TGTGCCAGCAGCCCCCCCCGGGGGTTCACTGAAGCTTTCTTT
-	TRBV29-1	TRBJ2-2	TRBD1	CSVDRGNTGELFF	TGCAGCGTCGACAGGGGGAACACCGGGGAGCTGTTTTTT
once	TRBV7-2	TRBJ1-5	-	CASSSLRGQPQHF	TGTGCCAGCAGCTCGTTAAGGGGGCAGCCCCAGCATTTT
-	TRBV6-5	TRBJ1-5	-	CASSKDTPSNQPQHF	TGTGCCAGCAGCAAGGACACCCCTAGCAATCAGCCCCAGCATTTT
few	TRBV6-4	TRBJ2-7	-	CASSDSEGPYEQYF	TGTGCCAGCAGTGATTCGGAGGGCCCCTACGAGCAGTACTTC
-	TRBV6-6	TRBJ1-5	TRBD1	CASSYVQGATNQPQHF	TGTGCCAGCAGTTACGTCCAGGGGGCTACCAATCAGCCCCAGCATTTT
few	TRBV15	TRBJ2-5	TRBD2	CATSRGRSGTEETQYF	TGTGCCACCAGCAGGGGGAGGAGCGGGACTGAAGAGACCCAGTACTTC
-	TRBV27	TRBJ2-2	-	CASRGWASNGELFF	TGTGCCAGCCGGGGGTGGGCTAGCAACGGGGAGCTGTTTTTT
-	TRBV11-3	TRBJ2-2	TRBD2	CASSPMAGGGELFF	TGTGCCAGCAGCCCCATGGCGGGAGGCGGGGAGCTGTTTTTT
-	TRBV2	TRBJ1-5	TRBD1	CASRDRAPSQPQHF	TGTGCCAGCAGGGACAGGGCCCCAAGTCAGCCCCAGCATTTT
once	TRBV6-5	TRBJ1-4	TRBD1	CASSYGQGARELFF	TGTGCCAGCAGTTACGGACAGGGGGCTAGGGAACTGTTTTTT
-	TRBV10-3	TRBJ2-1	TRBD1	CAISDEQGKFNEQFF	TGTGCCATCAGTGACGAACAGGGGAAATTCAATGAGCAGTTCTTC
few	TRBV27	TRBJ2-7	-	CASSPIPGHFYEQYF	TGTGCCAGCAGTCCCATTCCGGGACATTTTTACGAGCAGTACTTC
once	TRBV19	TRBJ2-2	-	CASSITGANTGELFF	TGTGCCAGTAGTATCACAGGCGCGAACACCGGGGAGCTGTTTTTT